This T cell receptor beta chain was found in a study of CD8 T cells in Susac syndrome. Random hexamers were used to reverse transcribe 0.5 to 1 ug of RNA. MiXCR was run by TCRdb on the immunoSEQ multiplex PCR reads, yielding one entry per CDR3 protein. The repertoire holds some 120,000 distinct CDR3 sequences, about 95% seen once, with more than 0.095% in the top ten. In germline, CDR1 is ENHRY, CDR2 SYGVKD. The V end lost 0 bases, the J end lost 3 bases, and 3 bases lay between the germline ends. The CDR3 runs to 13 residues. Sequenced input: CD4+ T cells from PBMCs. The rearrangement uses TRBV10-3 and TRBJ2-1; no clear D. This sequence was found in a human donor in good health. CDR3 nucleotide sequence: TGTGCCATCAGTGAGTCGGGCTACAATGAGCAGTTCTTC. Translation: CAISESGYNEQFF.